This T cell receptor beta chain was profiled in a study of T cells in Graves' hyperthyroidism and ophthalmopathy. Findings of the study overall: Most expanded thyroid clonotypes above 0.001 recurred in blood.

Germline V gene lookup returns CDR1 MNHEY and CDR2 SVGAGI. The V gene lost 0 bases and the J gene lost 1 base, with 9 bases spanning the gap. The CDR3 runs to 16 residues. Patients with ophthalmopathy all had a Clinical Activity Score of at least 3, a NOSPECS grade of at least 4 and duration under 3 months. Not enrolled were patients with uncontrolled infection, other autoimmune disease, pregnancy or lactation. This clonotype was recorded many times. Its antigen is undetermined. From RNA transcripts, TCR beta CDR3 regions were amplified. Carried out on the TCR CDR3, a first-round RT-PCR used the HTBI primer set. Using its own MiXCR run on the multiplex PCR reads, TCRdb lists one record per CDR3 protein. The data contain hundreds of thousands of distinct CDR3 sequences, about 14% of them seen just once; the ten biggest clones take up around 4.5%.

The chain has TRBV6-5 and TRBJ2-2; unclear D gene. The sequenced sample was blood. The source of this sequence is a woman aged 40-49 years with Graves' ophthalmopathy. The CDR3 DNA reads TGTGCCAGCAGTTACTCGAAGCGTAAGAACACCGGGGAGCTGTTTTTT. Protein sequence: CASSYSKRKNTGELFF.